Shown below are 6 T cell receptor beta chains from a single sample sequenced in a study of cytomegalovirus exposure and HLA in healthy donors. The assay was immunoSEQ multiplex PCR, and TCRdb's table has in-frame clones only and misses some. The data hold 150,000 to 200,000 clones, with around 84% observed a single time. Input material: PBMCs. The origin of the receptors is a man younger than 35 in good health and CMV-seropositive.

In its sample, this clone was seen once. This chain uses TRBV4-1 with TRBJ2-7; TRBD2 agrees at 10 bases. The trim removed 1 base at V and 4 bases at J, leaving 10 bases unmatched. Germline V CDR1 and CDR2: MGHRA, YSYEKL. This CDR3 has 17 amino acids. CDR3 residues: CASSQVGGTSGMYEQYF. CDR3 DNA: TGCGCCAGCAGCCAAGTTGGCGGTACTAGCGGGATGTACGAGCAGTACTTC.

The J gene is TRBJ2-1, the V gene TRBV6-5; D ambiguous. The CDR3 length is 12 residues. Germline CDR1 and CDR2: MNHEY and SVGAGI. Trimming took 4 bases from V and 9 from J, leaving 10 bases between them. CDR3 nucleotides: TGTGCCAGCAGTTTCGATACACGTGAGCAGTTCTTC. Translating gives CASSFDTREQFF.

CDR3 region: CASSQEVAGVDTQYF. CDR3 DNA: TGTGCCAGCAGCCAAGAGGTAGCGGGAGTAGATACGCAGTATTTT. This sequence joins TRBV4-2 and TRBJ2-3, with TRBD2 identical over 9 bases. V lost 0 bases and J lost 5; bases outside the gene matches: 3. The CDR3 runs to 15 residues. Looked up from germline, CDR1 is LGHNA and CDR2 is YNFKEQ.

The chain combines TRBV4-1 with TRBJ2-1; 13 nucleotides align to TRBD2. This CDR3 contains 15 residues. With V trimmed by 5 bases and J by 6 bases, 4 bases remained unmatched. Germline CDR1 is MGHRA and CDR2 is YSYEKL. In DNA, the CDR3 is TGCGCCAGCAGCTTGGGACTAGCGGGGATCAATGAGCAGTTCTTC. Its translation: CASSLGLAGINEQFF.

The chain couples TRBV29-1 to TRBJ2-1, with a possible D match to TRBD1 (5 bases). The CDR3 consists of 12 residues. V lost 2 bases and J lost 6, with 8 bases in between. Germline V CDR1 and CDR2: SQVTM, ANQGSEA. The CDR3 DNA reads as TGCAGCGTTGAATTAGGGGCCAATGAGCAGTTCTTC. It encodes CSVELGANEQFF.

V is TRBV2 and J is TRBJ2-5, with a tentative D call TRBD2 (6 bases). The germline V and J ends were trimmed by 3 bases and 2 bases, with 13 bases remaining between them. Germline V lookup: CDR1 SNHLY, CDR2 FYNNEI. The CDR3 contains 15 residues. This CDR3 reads CASSESRDWQETQYF. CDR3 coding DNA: TGTGCCAGCAGTGAGTCACGGGACTGGCAAGAGACCCAGTACTTC.